Following are 28 T cell receptor beta chains from one sample sequenced in a study of technical replicates of blood from several donors. The table came from immunoSEQ multiplex PCR; TCRdb's copy has only in-frame clones and leaves some out. The repertoire holds under 85,000 clones, with approximately 93% as singletons. Sequencing was performed on T cells isolated from PBMCs. Receptors originate from a human donor in good health.

V gene TRBV18 combines with J gene TRBJ2-3; the match to TRBD2 covers 12 bases. The CDR3 is made up of 17 amino acids. Trimming at V came to 2 bases and at J to 4 bases, leaving 7 bases not matched to a gene. Germline-derived CDR1 and CDR2 are KGHSH and LQKENI. The CDR3 coding sequence is TGTGCCAGCTCACCAAATCCGACTAGCGGGAGTTCAGATACGCAGTATTTT. It specifies CASSPNPTSGSSDTQYF. Filled out from reference TRBV18 and TRBJ2-3, the complete variable domain reads NAGVMQNPRHLVRRRGQEARLRCSPMKGHSHVYWYRQLPEEGLKFMVYLQKENIIDESGMPKERFSAEFPKEGPSILRIQQVVRGDSAAYFCASSPNPTSGSSDTQYFGPGTRLTVL.

J is TRBJ2-1 and V is TRBV6-6; TRBD1 aligns across 10 bases. This CDR3 region has 15 residues. V shed 2 bases and J 4 bases; nucleotides not matched to a gene: 2. Germline V gives CDR1 MNHNY, CDR2 SVGAGI (reference sequence). DNA for the CDR3: TGTGCCAGCAGTTACGGACAGGGGGTATACAATGAGCAGTTCTTC. It codes for CASSYGQGVYNEQFF.

The chain recombines TRBV11-2 with TRBJ2-7; tentatively, D is TRBD1 (6 bases). The germline CDR1 and CDR2 sequences are SGHAT and FQNNGV. V was cut by 1 base and J by 1 base, with 11 bases left in between. CDR3 length: 15 amino acids. CDR3 sequence reads: CASSLVLGGSYEQYF. CDR3 nucleotide sequence: TGTGCCAGCAGCTTAGTATTAGGGGGTTCCTACGAGCAGTACTTC.

V is TRBV7-6 and J is TRBJ2-7, with TRBD2 matching over 7 bases. V trimming: 5 bases; J trimming: 2 bases; junction bases outside the gene matches: 12. From germline, CDR1 is SGHVS and CDR2 FNYEAQ. The CDR3 is 16 residues long. The CDR3 nucleotides read TGTGCCAGCAGCCCCAAAGCTAGCGGCCTGACCTACGAGCAGTACTTC. This gives the protein CASSPKASGLTYEQYF.

This clone was counted once. Other DNA sequences in the sample encode the same CDR3. This rearrangement joins TRBV30 to TRBJ1-2; D is ambiguous. From germline, CDR1 is GTSNPN and CDR2 SVGIG (reference sequence). Trimming took 0 bases from V and 5 from J, leaving 7 bases between them. CDR3 length: 12 residues. The CDR3 sequence is CAWSVGGYGYTF. As DNA, the CDR3 is TGTGCCTGGAGTGTAGGAGGGTATGGCTACACCTTC.

The rearrangement links TRBV29-1 to TRBJ1-2; D might be TRBD1 (5 bases). CDR3 size: 14 residues. Trimming cost V 4 bases and J 5 bases, with 17 bases left between them. Germline lookup yields CDR1 SQVTM and CDR2 ANQGSEA. CDR3 in amino acids: CSVGGGGVGYGYTF. The CDR3 DNA follows: TGCAGCGTTGGAGGAGGAGGGGTTGGGTATGGCTACACCTTC.

The CDR3 here is CASSFNRGLGEYYGYTF. The CDR3 coding sequence is TGTGCCAGCAGCTTCAACAGGGGGCTCGGCGAGTACTATGGCTACACCTTC. The chain recombines TRBV7-8 with TRBJ1-2; the match to TRBD1 covers 9 bases. The CDR3 contains 17 residues. Germline trimming cut 3 bases from V and 3 bases from J; bases unmatched to any gene: 11. Germline V gene lookup returns CDR1 SGHVS and CDR2 FQNEAQ.

The genes are TRBV15 and TRBJ2-1; 9 nucleotides align to TRBD2. Trimming at V came to 0 bases and at J to 2 bases, leaving 5 bases not matched to a gene. Germline V gene sequence: CDR1 LNHNV, CDR2 YYDKDF (reference sequence). The length of the CDR3 is 17 residues. The CDR3 nucleotides are TGTGCCACCAGCAGAGAAGATAGCGGGAGCCCCTACAATGAGCAGTTCTTC. This codes for CATSREDSGSPYNEQFF.

V is TRBV18 and J is TRBJ2-7; tentative D call: TRBD1 (6 bases). Deletions cut 4 bases from V and 3 bases from J, with 10 bases between. Germline CDR1 KGHSH, CDR2 LQKENI. There are 13 residues in the CDR3. CDR3 residues: CASSLLQGYEQYF. The DNA of the CDR3 is TGTGCCAGCTCACTACTACAGGGCTACGAGCAGTACTTC.

The chain employs TRBV6-5 and TRBJ1-2, with D tentatively TRBD1 (6 bases). CDR3 length: 13 amino acids. V lost 6 bases to trimming and J lost 7 bases, with 15 bases between them. The germline CDR1 and CDR2 sequences are MNHEY and SVGAGI. The CDR3 DNA reads TGTGCCAGCAGGGTCGGGGGGGGCGCTGGCTACACCTTC. Translating it yields CASRVGGGAGYTF.

The chain is built from TRBV11-2 and TRBJ2-3; D perhaps matches TRBD2 (5 bases). V shed 0 bases and J shed 6 bases, with 7 bases lying between them. The CDR3 is 13 residues long. Germline V gene sequence: CDR1 SGHAT, CDR2 FQNNGV. Written as DNA, the CDR3 is TGTGCCAGCAGCTTAGATCAGCGGGATACGCAGTATTTT. Encoded protein: CASSLDQRDTQYF.

A single count supports this clone. The CDR3 DNA is TGTGCCATCACCTCTGGACTAGCGGAATACGAGCAGTACTTC. Translating gives CAITSGLAEYEQYF. The rearrangement uses TRBV10-3 and TRBJ2-7; 10 nucleotides agree with TRBD2. The CDR3 length is 14 residues. Losses at the gene ends were 7 bases for V and 4 bases for J; bases not matched to a gene: 7. Germline V lookup: CDR1 ENHRY, CDR2 SYGVKD.

The chain joins TRBV15 to TRBJ1-3, with unresolved D. The CDR3 totals 17 residues. Germline V gives CDR1 LNHNV, CDR2 YYDKDF (reference sequence). The ends were cut back, 0 bases at V and 2 bases at J, with 14 bases in the middle. The CDR3 sequence is CATSREEGPLPGNTIYF. CDR3 bases: TGTGCCACCAGCAGAGAAGAGGGCCCTTTGCCTGGAAACACCATATATTTT.

This chain joins TRBV5-1 and TRBJ1-1; unclear D gene. Deletions cut 0 bases from V and 5 bases from J, with 11 bases between. Germline CDR1 is SGHRS and CDR2 is YFSETQ. CDR3 length: 14 residues. In DNA, the CDR3 is TGCGCCAGCAGCTTGGATCCGGGGAGTACTGAAGCTTTCTTT. It yields the protein CASSLDPGSTEAFF. Supplemented by reference TRBV5-1 and TRBJ1-1, the full variable domain reads KAGVTQTPRYLIKTRGQQVTLSCSPISGHRSVSWYQQTPGQGLQFLFEYFSETQRNKGNFPGRFSGRQFSNSRSEMNVSTLELGDSALYLCASSLDPGSTEAFFGQGTRLTVV.

The chain links TRBV28 to TRBJ1-1; 7 bases fit TRBD1. With V trimmed by 2 bases and J by 4 bases, 7 bases remained unmatched. The CDR3 is made up of 15 amino acids. Germline-derived CDR1 and CDR2 are MDHEN and SYDVKM. The CDR3 protein is CASSLTLQGFTEAFF. CDR3 sequence (DNA): TGTGCCAGCAGTTTAACCCTACAGGGGTTCACTGAAGCTTTCTTT.

The chain joins TRBV28 to TRBJ2-7; 13 nucleotides line up with TRBD2. The CDR3 length is 15 residues. V lost 8 bases to trimming and J lost 7 bases; unmatched junction nucleotides: 11. From germline, CDR1 is MDHEN and CDR2 SYDVKM. CDR3 coding DNA: TGTGCCAGCTGGGGGACTAGCGGGATTCCGGGTGAGCAGTACTTC. Translation gives CASWGTSGIPGEQYF.

The chain joins TRBV19 to TRBJ1-1; no firm D call. V lost 3 bases to trimming and J lost 1 base, with 12 bases between them. Germline values: CDR1 LNHDA, CDR2 SQIVND (reference sequence). There are 15 residues in the CDR3. CDR3 sequence reads: CASSMIPGGNTEAFF. The CDR3 DNA follows: TGTGCCAGTAGTATGATCCCCGGTGGGAACACTGAAGCTTTCTTT.

V is TRBV28 and J is TRBJ1-2, with 9 bases identical to TRBD1. The germline V gene encodes CDR1 MDHEN and CDR2 SYDVKM. This CDR3 comprises 15 residues. V was clipped by 6 bases and J by 5 bases; unmatched bases: 10. The CDR3 here is CASRTPGTGLYGYTF. CDR3 coding DNA: TGTGCCAGCAGAACTCCCGGGACAGGGCTTTATGGCTACACCTTC.

This chain's CDR3 is CSARGGFEAFF. The CDR3 DNA follows: TGCAGTGCTAGAGGAGGGTTTGAAGCTTTCTTT. The V gene is TRBV20-1, the J gene TRBJ1-1, with D hard to call. With 1 base removed from V and 7 bases from J, the gap between germline ends came to 7 bases. Germline loops: CDR1 DFQATT, CDR2 SNEGSKA (reference sequence). This CDR3 region has 11 residues.

The chain carries TRBV11-1 and TRBJ2-3, with 9 positions matching TRBD1. CDR3 length: 14 amino acids. V shed 5 bases, J shed 3 bases, and the junction held 3 bases outside the gene matches. Germline-derived CDR1 and CDR2 are SGHAT and FQDESV (reference sequence). The CDR3 loop reads CASSIGQGTDTQYF. The CDR3 DNA sequence: TGTGCCAGCAGCATAGGACAGGGGACAGATACGCAGTATTTT.

V is TRBV19 and J is TRBJ2-7, with D possibly TRBD1 on 6 matching bases. Germline V gene lookup returns CDR1 LNHDA and CDR2 SQIVND (reference sequence). The CDR3 sequence is 13 residues long. With 4 bases removed from V and 3 bases from J, the gap between germline ends came to 10 bases. Here the CDR3 DNA reads TGTGCCAGTAGTAAGGGGGAAGGCTACGAGCAGTACTTC. Its translation is CASSKGEGYEQYF. Full variable domain (outside the CDR3, taken from reference TRBV19 and TRBJ2-7): DGGITQSPKYLFRKEGQNVTLSCEQNLNHDAMYWYRQDPGQGLRLIYYSQIVNDFQKGDIAEGYSVSREKKESFPLTVTSAQKNPTAFYLCASSKGEGYEQYFGPGTRLTVT.

The chain carries TRBV4-1 and TRBJ2-1; TRBD2 might be the D (5 bases). Trimming took 3 bases from V and 3 from J, leaving 15 bases between them. The CDR3 extends over 16 amino acids. Per germline, CDR1 MGHRA and CDR2 YSYEKL. The CDR3 loop reads CASSHLIAQLYNEQFF. CDR3 DNA sequence: TGCGCCAGCAGCCACCTAATAGCGCAGCTCTACAATGAGCAGTTCTTC.

The J gene is TRBJ1-1, the V gene TRBV29-1; 9 bases agree with TRBD1. Germline trimming cut 6 bases from V and 2 bases from J; bases unmatched to any gene: 4. Germline V CDR1 and CDR2: SQVTM, ANQGSEA. The CDR3 totals 13 residues. Here the CDR3 reads CSVRQGGNTEAFF. CDR3 coding DNA: TGCAGCGTCAGACAGGGGGGCAACACTGAAGCTTTCTTT.

The chain joins TRBV5-4 to TRBJ2-1, with D unclear. The germline V and J ends were trimmed by 0 bases and 3 bases, with 4 bases remaining between them. This CDR3 comprises 13 residues. Germline V CDR1 and CDR2: SGHNT, YYREEE (reference sequence). Here the CDR3 reads CASSLASYNEQFF. DNA for the CDR3: TGTGCCAGCAGCTTGGCTAGCTACAATGAGCAGTTCTTC.

The chain uses TRBV29-1 and TRBJ2-2, with TRBD1 matching 9 bases. Germline lookup yields CDR1 SQVTM and CDR2 ANQGSEA. V dropped 6 bases and J dropped 1; count of bases not matched to a gene: 3. This CDR3 has 14 amino acids. CDR3 protein: CSVGTGWNTGELFF. As DNA, the CDR3 is TGCAGCGTGGGGACAGGGTGGAACACCGGGGAGCTGTTTTTT.

This sequence joins TRBV19 and TRBJ1-1; no definite D call. Trimming took 1 base from V and 7 from J, leaving 16 bases between them. Germline loops: CDR1 LNHDA, CDR2 SQIVND (reference sequence). The CDR3 consists of 15 residues. The chain's CDR3 is CASSIVIDKYIEAFF. The CDR3 nucleotides are TGTGCCAGTAGTATAGTAATAGACAAATACATTGAAGCTTTCTTT.

The chain carries TRBV29-1 and TRBJ1-1, with D hard to call. The CDR3 extends over 11 amino acids. From germline, CDR1 is SQVTM and CDR2 ANQGSEA. Trimming cost V 4 bases and J 1 base, with 4 bases left between them. For the CDR3, the DNA is TGCAGCGTTGTCAGGAACACTGAAGCTTTCTTT. Encoded protein: CSVVRNTEAFF.

For the CDR3, the DNA is TGTGCCAGCAGTTTGGACATAAGCAATCAGCCCCAGCATTTT. Its translation is CASSLDISNQPQHF. The chain carries TRBV7-6 and TRBJ1-5; D is possibly TRBD1 (5 bases). The CDR3 totals 14 residues. Germline V CDR1 and CDR2: SGHVS, FNYEAQ. V lost 6 bases and J 1 base, leaving 10 bases between the germline ends.